A selection of T cell receptor beta chains follows, all from one sample in a study of T cell responses to AZD1222 COVID-19 vaccine. Profiled with immunoSEQ multiplex PCR; TCRdb holds only in-frame clones, not every one. The table lists around 110,000 clones, 92% of them singletons. Specimen: peripheral blood, collected 28 days after the second AZD1222 dose. These receptors originate from an adult who received the AZD1222 COVID-19 vaccine. Each CDR3 is given with its conserved first and last residue. The order of the fields is V gene, CDR3 protein.

>TRBV15
CATSSPYKVPDEQYF
>TRBV7-9
CASSRGQLSSYNEQFF
>TRBV5-1
CATSGEGRGNEKLFF
>TRBV7-9
CASSNQPETSNTEAFF
>TRBV6-5
CASRGLGPTYEQYF
>TRBV14
CASSQATGRYNEQFF
>TRBV19
CASSIPFGSGRSTDTQYF
>TRBV5-1
CASSLGLAVGSGTQYF
>TRBV11-2
CASSLVGGSSYGYTF
>TRBV7-9
CASSYSEGGELFF
>TRBV10-3
CAAGQVGYGYTF
>TRBV11-2
CASSFGPVGSNQPQHF
>TRBV6-5
CASSLEGGYEQYF
>TRBV6-5
CASRELGLNTEAFF
>TRBV6-1
CASTEWGREGRTGELFF
>TRBV9
CATSGLAGEQFF
>TRBV28
CASSLLGAGGENEQFF
>TRBV19
CASSLRVGNQPQHF
>TRBV20-1
CSARVVAEQFF
>TRBV3-1/TRBV3-2
CASSDRPGLAGVGLLRETQYF
>TRBV7-9
CASSDTGAGTGELFF
>TRBV2
CASNRVLSEAFF
>TRBV5-1
CASSLVLASGGELFF
>TRBV28
CASSLWTENQPQHF
>TRBV3-1/TRBV3-2
CASSLRILGSYNEQFF
>TRBV2
CASSELGQSRYNEQFF
>TRBV30
CALGRYGYTF
>TRBV27
CASSLSRGQGAFF
>TRBV9
CASSFAGGGYEQYF
>TRBV3-1/TRBV3-2
CASSQYLTGNTIYF
>TRBV7-9
CASRQNQETQYF
>TRBV28
CASSLDGRAWGTGELFF
>TRBV6-6
CASSRTGWTFSYNSPLHF
>TRBV2
CASSEQGDEQFF
>TRBV5-1
CASSLAGTGADTQYF
>TRBV7-9
CASSLGGSVLDTQYF
>TRBV4-2
CASSPENMETSGSSGGTDTQYF
>TRBV27
CASSLWVEGGTEAFF
>TRBV30
CAWAGTGYTGELFF
>TRBV6-5
CASRSTGTVRETQYF
>TRBV2
CASSDNRVAYEQYF
>TRBV7-9
CASSQGTSGSWTEQFF
>TRBV28
CASSFPPDGTDTQYF
>TRBV4-2
CASSHPRGTSEDTQYF
>TRBV9
CASSLRDSRTEAFF
>TRBV3-1/TRBV3-2
CASSPTGGFEQYF
>TRBV20-1
CSIQTNTEAFF
>TRBV10-2
CASSDMTGAGNTIYF
>TRBV15
CATSRERGTEAFF
>TRBV4-1
CASSPSPLDRNTGELFF
>TRBV12-3/TRBV12-4
CASRTTGEQFF
>TRBV6-4
CASSDGLAGHNEQFF
>TRBV7-8
CASSLSGRRGEAFF
>TRBV5-1
CASSFEEGGAYEQYF